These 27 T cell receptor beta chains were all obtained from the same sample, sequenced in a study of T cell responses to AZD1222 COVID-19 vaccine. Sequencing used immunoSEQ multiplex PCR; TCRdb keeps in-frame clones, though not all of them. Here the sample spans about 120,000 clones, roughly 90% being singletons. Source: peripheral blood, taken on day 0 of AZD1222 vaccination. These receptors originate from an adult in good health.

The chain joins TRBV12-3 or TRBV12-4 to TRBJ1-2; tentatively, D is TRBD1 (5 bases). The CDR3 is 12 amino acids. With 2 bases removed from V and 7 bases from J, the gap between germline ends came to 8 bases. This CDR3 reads CASSLKRGGYTF. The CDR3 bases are TGTGCCAGCAGTTTAAAAAGGGGTGGCTACACCTTC.

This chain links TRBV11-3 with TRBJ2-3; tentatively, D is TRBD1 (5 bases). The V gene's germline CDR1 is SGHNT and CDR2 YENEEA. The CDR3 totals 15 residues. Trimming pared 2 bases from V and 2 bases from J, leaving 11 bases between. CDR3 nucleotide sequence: TGTGCCAGCAGCTTAAGTTCAGGGTCCACAGATACGCAGTATTTT. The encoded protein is CASSLSSGSTDTQYF.

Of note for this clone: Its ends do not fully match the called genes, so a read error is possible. The CDR3 DNA follows: TGTGCCAGCAGCGGGAGTAGGGGGATTACGACCTACAAGCAGTACTTC. Amino acid sequence: CASSGSRGITTYKQYF. The chain has TRBV7-2 and TRBJ2-7; a weak D match, TRBD1 (6 bases). The CDR3 has 16 amino acids. Germline V CDR1 and CDR2: SGHTA, FQGNSA.

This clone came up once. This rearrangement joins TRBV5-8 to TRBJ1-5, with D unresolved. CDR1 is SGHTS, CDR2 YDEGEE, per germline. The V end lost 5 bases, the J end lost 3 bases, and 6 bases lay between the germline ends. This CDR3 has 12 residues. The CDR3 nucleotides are TGTGCCAGCAGTGGCTTCAATCAGCCCCAGCATTTT. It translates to CASSGFNQPQHF.

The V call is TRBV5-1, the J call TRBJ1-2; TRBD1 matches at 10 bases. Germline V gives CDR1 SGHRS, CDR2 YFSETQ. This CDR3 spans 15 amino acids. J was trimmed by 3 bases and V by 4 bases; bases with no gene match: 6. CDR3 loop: CASSDVGTGDYGYTF. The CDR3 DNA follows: TGCGCCAGCAGCGACGTTGGGACAGGGGACTATGGCTACACCTTC.

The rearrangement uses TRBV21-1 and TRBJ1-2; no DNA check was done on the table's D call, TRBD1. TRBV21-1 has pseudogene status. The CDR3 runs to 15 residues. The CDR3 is CASSTQALGQPERFF. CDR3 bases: TGTGCCAGCAGCACCCAGGCCCTGGGACAGCCTGAAAGATTCTTC.

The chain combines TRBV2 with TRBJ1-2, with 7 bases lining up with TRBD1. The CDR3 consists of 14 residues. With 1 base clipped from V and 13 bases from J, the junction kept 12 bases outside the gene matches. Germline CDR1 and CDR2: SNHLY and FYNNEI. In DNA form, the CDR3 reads TGTGCCAGCAGTGAAGTACCACCCACAGGGGTCACCACCTTC. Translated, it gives CASSEVPPTGVTTF.

The DNA for the CDR3 is TGTGCCAGCAGCTTAGACTGGACAGGGGAATCACCCCTCCACTTT. It yields the protein CASSLDWTGESPLHF. This rearrangement joins TRBV5-4 to TRBJ1-6, with 9 nucleotides matching TRBD1. The J segment lost 10 bases and the V segment lost 2 bases, leaving 7 bases of the junction unmatched. Looked up from germline, CDR1 is SGHNT and CDR2 is YYREEE (reference sequence). The CDR3 extends over 15 amino acids.

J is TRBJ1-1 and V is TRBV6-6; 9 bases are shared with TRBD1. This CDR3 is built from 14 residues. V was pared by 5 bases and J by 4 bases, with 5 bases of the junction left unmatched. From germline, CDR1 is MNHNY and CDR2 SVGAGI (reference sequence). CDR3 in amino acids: CASSSGQGSTEAFF. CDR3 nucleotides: TGTGCCAGCAGTAGCGGACAGGGGAGCACTGAAGCTTTCTTT.

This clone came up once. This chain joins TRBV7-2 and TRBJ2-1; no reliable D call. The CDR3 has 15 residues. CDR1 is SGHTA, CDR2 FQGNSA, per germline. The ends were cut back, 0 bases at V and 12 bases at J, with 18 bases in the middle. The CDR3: CASSLATLERQGQFF. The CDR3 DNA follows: TGTGCCAGCAGCTTAGCGACGCTAGAGAGGCAAGGGCAGTTCTTC.

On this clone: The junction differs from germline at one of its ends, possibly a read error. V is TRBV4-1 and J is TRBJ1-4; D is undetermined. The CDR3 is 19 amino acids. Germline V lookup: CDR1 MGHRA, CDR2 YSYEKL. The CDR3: CASNQPKLTTEKANEKLFF. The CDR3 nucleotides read TGCGCCAGCAACCAACCGAAATTGACGACGGAGAAGGCTAATGAAAAACTGTTTTTT.

CDR3 amino acids: CASSLQIGTYEQYF. Written as DNA, the CDR3 is TGTGCCAGCAGCCTACAGATCGGGACCTACGAGCAGTACTTC. The chain has TRBV28 and TRBJ2-7, with D tentatively TRBD2 (5 bases). V was cut by 6 bases and J by 2 bases, with 14 bases left in between. The V gene's germline CDR1 is MDHEN and CDR2 SYDVKM. The CDR3 extends over 14 amino acids.

The CDR3 protein is CASSYSLGQTNTEAFF. The CDR3 DNA sequence: TGTGCCAGCAGTTACTCGTTAGGGCAAACGAACACTGAAGCTTTCTTT. The V call is TRBV6-2 or TRBV6-3, the J call TRBJ1-1; no clear D. The CDR3 totals 16 residues. Germline lookup yields CDR1 MNHEY and CDR2 SVGEGT. V lost 0 bases and J 1 base, leaving 12 bases between the germline ends.

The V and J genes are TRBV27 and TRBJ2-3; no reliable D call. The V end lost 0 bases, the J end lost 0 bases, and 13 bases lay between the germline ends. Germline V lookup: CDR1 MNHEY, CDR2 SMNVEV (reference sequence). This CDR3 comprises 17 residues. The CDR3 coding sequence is TGTGCCAGCAGTTTATCTACCGGGTGGCCTAGCACAGATACGCAGTATTTT. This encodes CASSLSTGWPSTDTQYF.

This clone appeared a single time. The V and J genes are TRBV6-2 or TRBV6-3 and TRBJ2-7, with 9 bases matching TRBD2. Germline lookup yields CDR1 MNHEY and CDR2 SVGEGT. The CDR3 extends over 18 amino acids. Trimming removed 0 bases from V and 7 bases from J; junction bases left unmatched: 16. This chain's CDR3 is CASSYSRISAGGPREQYF. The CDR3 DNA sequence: TGTGCCAGCAGTTACTCGAGAATTTCAGCGGGAGGACCCAGGGAGCAGTACTTC.

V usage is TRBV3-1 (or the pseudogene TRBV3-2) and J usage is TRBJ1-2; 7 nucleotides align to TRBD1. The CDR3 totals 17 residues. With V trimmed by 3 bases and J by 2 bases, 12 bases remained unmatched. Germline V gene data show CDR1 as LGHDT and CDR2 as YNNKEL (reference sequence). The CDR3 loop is CASSHPGGMTLNYGYTF. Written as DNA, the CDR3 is TGTGCCAGCAGCCACCCAGGGGGGATGACGTTAAACTATGGCTACACCTTC.

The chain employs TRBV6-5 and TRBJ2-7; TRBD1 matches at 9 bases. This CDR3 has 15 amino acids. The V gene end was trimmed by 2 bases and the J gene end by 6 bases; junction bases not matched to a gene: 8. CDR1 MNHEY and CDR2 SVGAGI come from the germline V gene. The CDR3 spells CASSYGGTGNSEQYF. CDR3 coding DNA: TGTGCCAGCAGTTACGGTGGGACAGGGAACTCCGAGCAGTACTTC.

The CDR3 protein is CSVDRVNEQFF. CDR3 sequence (DNA): TGCAGCGTCGATAGGGTCAATGAGCAGTTCTTC. The chain has TRBV29-1 and TRBJ2-1; D not resolved. The CDR3 runs 11 residues. Germline lookup yields CDR1 SQVTM and CDR2 ANQGSEA. V shed 6 bases and J shed 6 bases, with 9 bases lying between them.

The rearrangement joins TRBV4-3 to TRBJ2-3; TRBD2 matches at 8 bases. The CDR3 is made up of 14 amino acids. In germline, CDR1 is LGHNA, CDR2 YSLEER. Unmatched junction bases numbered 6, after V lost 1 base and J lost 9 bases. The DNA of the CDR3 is TGCGCCAGCAGCCAAGGCGGGGGGTGGTCGACGCAGTATTTT. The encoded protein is CASSQGGGWSTQYF.

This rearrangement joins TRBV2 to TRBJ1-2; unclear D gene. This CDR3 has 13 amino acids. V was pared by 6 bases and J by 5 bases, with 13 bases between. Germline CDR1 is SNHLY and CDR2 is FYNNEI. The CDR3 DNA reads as TGTGCCAGCAGGCTCGGATTCGCTTATGGCTACACCTTC. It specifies CASRLGFAYGYTF.

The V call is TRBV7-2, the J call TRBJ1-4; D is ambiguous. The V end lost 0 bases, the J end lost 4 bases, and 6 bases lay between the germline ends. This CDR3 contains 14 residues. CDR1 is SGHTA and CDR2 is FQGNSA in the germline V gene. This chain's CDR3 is CASSLAGYNEKLFF. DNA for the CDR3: TGTGCCAGCAGCTTAGCCGGGTATAATGAAAAACTGTTTTTT.

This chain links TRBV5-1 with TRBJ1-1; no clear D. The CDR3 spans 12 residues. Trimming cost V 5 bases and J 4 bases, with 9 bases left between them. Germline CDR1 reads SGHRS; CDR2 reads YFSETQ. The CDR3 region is CASSRGSTEAFF. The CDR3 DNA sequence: TGCGCCAGCAGTCGAGGGTCCACTGAAGCTTTCTTT.

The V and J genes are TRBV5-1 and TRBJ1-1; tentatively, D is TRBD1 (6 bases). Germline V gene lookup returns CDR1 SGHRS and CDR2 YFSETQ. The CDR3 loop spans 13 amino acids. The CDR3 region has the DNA TGCGCTTCCCAGGCGGGGGCGCGGGCTGAAGCTTTCTTT. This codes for CASQAGARAEAFF.

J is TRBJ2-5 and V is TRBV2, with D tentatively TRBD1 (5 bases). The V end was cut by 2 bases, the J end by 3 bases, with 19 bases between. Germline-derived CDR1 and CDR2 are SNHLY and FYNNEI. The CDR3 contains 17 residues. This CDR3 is CASSERQGRPGEETQYF. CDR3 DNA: TGTGCCAGCAGTGAAAGGCAGGGTAGGCCCGGAGAAGAGACCCAGTACTTC.

CDR3 protein: CASSDYNRGRTDTQYF. The DNA of the CDR3 is TGCGCCAGCAGCGACTATAACAGGGGGCGGACAGATACGCAGTATTTT. The V call is TRBV4-3, the J call TRBJ2-3, with 9 bases lining up with TRBD1. J lost 3 bases, V lost 5 bases, and 9 bases had no gene match. Germline CDR1 reads LGHNA; CDR2 reads YSLEER. The CDR3 runs to 16 residues.

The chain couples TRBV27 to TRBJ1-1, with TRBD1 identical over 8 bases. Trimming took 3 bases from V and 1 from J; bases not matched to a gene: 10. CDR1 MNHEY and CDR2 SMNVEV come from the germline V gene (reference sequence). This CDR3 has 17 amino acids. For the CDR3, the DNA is TGTGCCAGCAGTTTGATGGGCAGGGGGCAAAGGAACACTGAAGCTTTCTTT. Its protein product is CASSLMGRGQRNTEAFF.

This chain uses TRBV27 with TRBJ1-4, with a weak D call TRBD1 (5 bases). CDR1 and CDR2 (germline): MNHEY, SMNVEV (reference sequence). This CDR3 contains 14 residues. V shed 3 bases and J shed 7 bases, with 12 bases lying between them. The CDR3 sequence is CASSLGTRGEKLFF. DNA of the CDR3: TGTGCCAGCAGTTTGGGAACTAGGGGTGAAAAACTGTTTTTT. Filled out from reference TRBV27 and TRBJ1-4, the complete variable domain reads EAQVTQNPRYLITVTGKKLTVTCSQNMNHEYMSWYRQDPGLGLRQIYYSMNVEVTDKGDVPEGYKVSRKEKRNFPLILESPSPNQTSLYFCASSLGTRGEKLFFGSGTQLSVL.